These T cell receptor beta chains were read from a single sample in a study of technical replicates of blood from several donors. Data came from immunoSEQ multiplex PCR; TCRdb stores just in-frame clones and leaves some out. The data contain roughly 61,000 clones, around 97% of them seen just once; the ten biggest clones take up around 0.19%. Material for sequencing was T cells isolated from PBMCs. Source of these receptors: a human donor in good health. CDR3s include the opening cysteine and the closing phenylalanine or tryptophan.

>TRBJ2-4|TRBV2
CASMNPLAKNIQYF
>TRBJ2-3|TRBV18
CASSKTSGGATIADTQYF
>TRBJ1-1|TRBV5-6
CASSSWTGVRIKNTEAFF
>TRBJ2-3|TRBV11-2
CATRGGGESDTQYF
>TRBJ2-3|TRBV7-3
CASSSTGGGGTTDTQYF
>TRBJ2-2|TRBV7-9
CAGSGFGTGELFF
>TRBJ2-7|TRBV9
CASSPGQGAGYEQYF
>TRBJ1-1|TRBV11-3
CASSFSGPWVSGGEDTEAFF
>TRBJ2-7|TRBV11-2
CASSQYGPGWPYEQYF
>TRBJ1-2|TRBV28
CASSWGQHYGYTF
>TRBJ2-7|TRBV7-9
CASSPRGPYEQYF
>TRBJ2-3|TRBV5-1
CASSLAGLAGRYADTQYF
>TRBJ2-7|TRBV11-1
CASSPRDRAPEQYF
>TRBJ2-1|TRBV11-1
CASSLGTSGAGEFF
>TRBJ1-1|TRBV7-6
CASSLFYRGTNTEAFF
>TRBJ1-2|TRBV2
CASSEGSSYGYTF
>TRBJ2-7|TRBV28
CASRRTSGYEQYF
>TRBJ2-6|TRBV6-5
CASSYSMAGANVLTF
>TRBJ2-5|TRBV13
CASSSWTGGGTQYF
>TRBJ2-1|TRBV7-8
CASSLEGLAIYEQFF
>TRBJ1-1|TRBV4-1
CASSQGRPGTGSKSTEAFF
>TRBJ2-5|TRBV6-6
CASGAPQETQYF